Below, one T cell receptor (beta chain) is given with its context. This clonotype was observed at least ten times. The antigen it recognizes is unknown. No much larger clone exists at a distance of one base, and base qualities are not known. The data belong to a study of T cells after yellow fever vaccination (dated by TCRdb to the late 2010s). Study-level background: The SMART-Seq v4 Ultra Low Input RNA kit was used to prepare libraries from fractions with low cell numbers. Blood was drawn at multiple timepoints before and after primary and secondary immunization, with bulk PBMC replicates and cell subsets isolated. To track T-cell clones before and after primary and booster YFV17D yellow fever vaccination, bulk TCR alpha and beta repertoires were sequenced longitudinally. The cohort comprised two healthy male donors, one aged 18 to 29 and one aged 30 to 39 years.

Synthesis of TCR cDNA relied on 5'RACE template switching, a step that introduced a universal primer site along with unique molecular identifiers. Priming for cDNA synthesis came from both the TCR alpha and TCR beta constant segments. Library amplification involved two PCR steps, and the second step added sample barcodes and sequencing adapters. Sequencing of the libraries was done on either Illumina HiSeq 2500 (2x100 bp) or NovaSeq (2x150 bp). The published analysis was carried out like this. MIGEC was used to demultiplex reads and collapse the reads into UMI consensus sequences, and MiXCR was used for V(D)J alignment. Vaccine-responding clonotypes were defined with edgeR using replicate PBMC samples, requiring FDR below 0.01 and a log2 fold change above 5 up to day 15. Bulk clonotypes were assigned CD4 or CD8 identity according to which sequenced CD4 or CD8 repertoire held them at higher abundance. TCRdb reworked the public reads: Q25 trimming with fastp, MiXCR clone assembly, productive beta chains retained. Each CDR3 protein appears once, grouped with its most common genes and DNA. The V and J calls come from TCRdb's annotation, not from the publication. This sample holds around 110,000 distinct CDR3 sequences; 7% to 8.5% were observed only once. Roughly 25% of the sample goes to the ten largest clones.

What the research found in general, with its limitations: Because abundant contaminating clonotypes from the bulk population could be contained in FACS-sorted repertoires, computational filtering was required. Most clones expanded after primary vaccination were re-detected after the booster (almost 98% of CD4 and about nine tenths of CD8), suggesting broad memory maintenance. A small fraction of clonotypes appeared in both the CD4 and CD8 compartments, likely as a result of convergent recombination. Because only a couple of donors were included in the study, the extent to which the findings can be generalized is limited. The secondary T-cell response was weaker than the primary response but faster, peaking on day 5 instead of day 15.

This specimen's treatment or condition label, per the study, means: live attenuated yellow fever vaccine strain. PBMCs were isolated from peripheral blood using a standard Ficoll-Paque protocol. Dynabeads CD4 and CD8 positive selection kits were used to isolate CD4 and CD8 T-cell fractions. TriZol was used to extract RNA from bulk PBMCs, from CD4 and CD8 fractions, and from dextramer-positive and dextramer-negative fractions. Germline trimming amounts to 0 bases on V and 3 bases on J, with 11 as the count of junction bases outside the gene matches. From the cysteine through the phenylalanine, the CDR3 covers 18 amino acids. The only DNA kept is the CDR3, 54 bases in frame from the first base. Reading the germline V gene gives CDR1 SGHDT and CDR2 YYEEEE.

The TCR was taken from a man aged 25 to 45 who received the YFV17D yellow fever vaccine. This chain joins TRBV5-6 to TRBJ2-1; the junction holds 8 bases that match TRBD1. This specimen consisted of CD8+ T cells sorted from PBMCs, obtained 45 days after the yellow fever booster vaccination. CDR3 reads: CASSLDGSGTGYYNEQFF. The DNA sequence is TGTGCCAGCAGCTTGGACGGATCGGGGACAGGCTACTACAATGAGCAGTTCTTC.